The following is a T cell receptor beta chain sequence with its context. Its target is unknown. This entry is derived from a study of T cells in localized non-small cell lung cancer. Study-wide results and limits: A single tumor region was sequenced, leaving heterogeneity possible. Those with higher blood T cell density had longer overall survival. Adjacent lung held a median roughly 54 of the top 100 tumor clones. Clonality of T cells reached its maximum in uninvolved adjacent lung, surpassing tumor.

Sequenced by immunoSEQ multiplex PCR; TCRdb stores in-frame clones only, minus some. The table has about 78,000 clones, roughly four fifths seen once. The V end was cut by 1 base, the J end by 4 bases, with 5 bases between. The CDR3 runs to 13 residues. Germline V gene lookup returns CDR1 SGHTA and CDR2 FQGNSA. The chain joins TRBV7-2 to TRBJ1-3; D is unresolved. The sequenced sample was peripheral blood, obtained before any cancer treatment. The receptor comes from a man aged 40-75 years with stage I lung adenocarcinoma. The CDR3 region has the DNA TGTGCCAGCAGCTTAGTGGAGGGAAACACCATATATTTT. Its translation: CASSLVEGNTIYF.